Listed here are 5 T cell receptor beta chains from one sample, sequenced in a study of identifying expanded T cells in peripheral blood. Clones were sequenced by immunoSEQ multiplex PCR, and TCRdb holds only the in-frame ones, with some missing. The sample lists about 100,000 clones, approximately 86% occurring once. Sample: blood. These receptors were obtained from a person aged 18 to 70 in good health.

This clone showed up just once. The chain carries TRBV6-5 and TRBJ2-5; D is unclear. The CDR3 is made up of 15 amino acids. Germline CDR1 is MNHEY and CDR2 is SVGAGI. Trimming removed 5 bases from V and 9 bases from J, with 22 bases in between. The CDR3 reads CASSPLSSGSMAQYF. CDR3 sequence (DNA): TGTGCCAGCAGTCCTCTGTCCTCAGGTTCAATGGCCCAGTACTTC.

The genes are TRBV4-1 and TRBJ2-7; D is ambiguous. Trimming left V 1 base short and J 1 base short, with 8 bases between. Germline V CDR1 and CDR2: MGHRA, YSYEKL. This CDR3 contains 14 residues. The CDR3 loop is CASSQAPESYEQYF. Here the CDR3 DNA reads TGCGCCAGCAGCCAAGCCCCGGAGTCCTACGAGCAGTACTTC.

This clone came up once. The V and J genes are TRBV7-3 and TRBJ2-3; 10 nucleotides line up with TRBD2. V lost 2 bases to trimming and J lost 1 base; unmatched junction nucleotides: 3. The CDR3 loop spans 16 amino acids. Looked up from germline, CDR1 is SGHTA and CDR2 is FQGTGA. In nucleotides, the CDR3 is TGTGCCAGCAGCTTAGTAGGACTAGCGGGCACAGATACGCAGTATTTT. Translated: CASSLVGLAGTDTQYF.

This chain links TRBV4-3 with TRBJ2-2, with TRBD1 matching over 9 bases. Germline lookup yields CDR1 LGHNA and CDR2 YSLEER. The J segment lost 4 bases and the V segment lost 0 bases, leaving 6 bases of the junction unmatched. This CDR3 has 17 amino acids. CDR3 in DNA: TGCGCCAGCAGCCAAGATCTGGGGACAGGGCGCACCGGGGAGCTGTTTTTT. Its protein product is CASSQDLGTGRTGELFF.

The CDR3 nucleotides read TGTGCCAGCAAGGTGGACACTGAAGCTTTCTTT. Its translation: CASKVDTEAFF. The chain employs TRBV13 and TRBJ1-1, with D hard to call. Germline values: CDR1 PRHDT, CDR2 FYEKMQ (reference sequence). V dropped 7 bases and J dropped 3 bases, with 6 bases sitting between them. The CDR3 consists of 11 residues.